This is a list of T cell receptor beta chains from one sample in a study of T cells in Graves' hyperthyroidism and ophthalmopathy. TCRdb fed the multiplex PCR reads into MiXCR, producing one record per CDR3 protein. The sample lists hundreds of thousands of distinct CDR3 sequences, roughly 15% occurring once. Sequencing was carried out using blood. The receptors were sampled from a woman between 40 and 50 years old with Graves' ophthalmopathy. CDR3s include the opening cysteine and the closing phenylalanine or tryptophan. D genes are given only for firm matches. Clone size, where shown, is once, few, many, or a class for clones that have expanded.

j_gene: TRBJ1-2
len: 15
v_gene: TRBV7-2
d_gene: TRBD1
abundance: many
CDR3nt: TGTGCCAGCAGCTCCGGACAGGCGGCTAACTATGGCTACACCTTC
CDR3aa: CASSSGQAANYGYTF

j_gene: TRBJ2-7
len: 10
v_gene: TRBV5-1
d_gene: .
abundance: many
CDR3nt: TGCGCCAGCAGCTCCTGGGAGCAGTACTTC
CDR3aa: CASSSWEQYF

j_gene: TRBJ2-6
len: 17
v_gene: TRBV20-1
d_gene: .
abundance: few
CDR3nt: TGCAGTGCTAGAGGAGGCGCTATTTACTCTGGGGCCAACGTCCTGACTTTC
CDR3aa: CSARGGAIYSGANVLTF

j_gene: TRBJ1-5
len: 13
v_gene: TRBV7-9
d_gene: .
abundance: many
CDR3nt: TGTGCCAGCAGTCGAGGGACCGATCAGCCCCAGCATTTT
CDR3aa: CASSRGTDQPQHF

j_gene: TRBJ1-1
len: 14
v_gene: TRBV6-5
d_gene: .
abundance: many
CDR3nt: TGTGCCAGCAGTTTAAGTCTAGCAGACACTGAAGCTTTCTTT
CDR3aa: CASSLSLADTEAFF

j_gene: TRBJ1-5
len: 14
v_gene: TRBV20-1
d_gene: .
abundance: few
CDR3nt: TGCAGTGCAAATAGGGGAACGAGCAATCAGCCCCAGCATTTT
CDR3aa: CSANRGTSNQPQHF

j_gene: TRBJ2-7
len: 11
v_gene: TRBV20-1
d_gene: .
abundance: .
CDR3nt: TGCAGTGCATCACAGCGATACGAGCAGTACTTC
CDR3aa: CSASQRYEQYF

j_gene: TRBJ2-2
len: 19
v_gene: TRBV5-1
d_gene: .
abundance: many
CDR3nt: TGCGCCAGCAGCTTGGATCTCTTCGGAATGCCTTATAACACCGGGGAGCTGTTTTTT
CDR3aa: CASSLDLFGMPYNTGELFF

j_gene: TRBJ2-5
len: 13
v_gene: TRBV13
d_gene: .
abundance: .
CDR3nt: TGTGCCAGCGGAGGTATCAGGGAAGAGACCCAGTACTTC
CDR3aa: CASGGIREETQYF

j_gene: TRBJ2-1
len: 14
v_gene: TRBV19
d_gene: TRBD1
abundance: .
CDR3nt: TGTGCCAGTAGTTCGAACAGGGGGCGGGGTGAGCAGTTCTTC
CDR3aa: CASSSNRGRGEQFF

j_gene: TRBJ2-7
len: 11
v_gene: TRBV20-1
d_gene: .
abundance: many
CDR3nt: TGCAGTGCTAGACAGGGATCCGAGCAGTACTTC
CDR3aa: CSARQGSEQYF

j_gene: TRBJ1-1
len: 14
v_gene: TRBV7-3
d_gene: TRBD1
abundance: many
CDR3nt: TGTGCCAGCAGTTTGGGACAGGGGAACACTGAAGCTTTCTTT
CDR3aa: CASSLGQGNTEAFF

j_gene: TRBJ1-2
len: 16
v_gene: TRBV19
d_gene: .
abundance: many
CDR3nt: TGTGCCAGTAGTATTTCCAGGAAATACAGTAACTATGGCTACACCTTC
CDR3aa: CASSISRKYSNYGYTF

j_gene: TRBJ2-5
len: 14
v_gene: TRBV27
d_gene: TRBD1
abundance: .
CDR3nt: TGTGCCAGCAGTGGCCCGGGACAGGGAAAGACCCAGTACTTC
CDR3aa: CASSGPGQGKTQYF

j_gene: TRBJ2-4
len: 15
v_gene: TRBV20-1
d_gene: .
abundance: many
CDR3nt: TGCAGTGCTAGAGATATGGGGGGCGGGAGTTTCATTCAGTACTTC
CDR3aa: CSARDMGGGSFIQYF

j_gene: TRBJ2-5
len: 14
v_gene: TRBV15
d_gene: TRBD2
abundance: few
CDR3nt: TGTGCCACCAGCAGTACGGGACTAGCGGAGGCCCAGTACTTC
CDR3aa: CATSSTGLAEAQYF

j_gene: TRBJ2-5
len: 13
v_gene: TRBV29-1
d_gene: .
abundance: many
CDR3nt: TGCAGCGTGCGGCTCAGCTTCCAAGAGACCCAGTACTTC
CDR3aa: CSVRLSFQETQYF

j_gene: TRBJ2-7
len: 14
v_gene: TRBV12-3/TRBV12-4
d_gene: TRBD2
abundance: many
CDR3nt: TGTGCCAGCAGCGAGCGGGAGCAAGGGATCGAGCAGTACTTC
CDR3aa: CASSEREQGIEQYF

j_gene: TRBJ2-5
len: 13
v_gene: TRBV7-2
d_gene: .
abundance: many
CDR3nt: TGTGCCAGCAGCTTAGTGGTCCAAGAGACCCAGTACTTC
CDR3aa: CASSLVVQETQYF

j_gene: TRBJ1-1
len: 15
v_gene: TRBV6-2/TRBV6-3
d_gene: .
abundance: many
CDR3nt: TGTGCCAGCAGTTATGGGGGCCACCCGAACACTGAAGCTTTCTTT
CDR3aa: CASSYGGHPNTEAFF

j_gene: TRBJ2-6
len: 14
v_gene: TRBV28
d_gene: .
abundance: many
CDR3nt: TGTGCCAGCAGTTTGGGTGGCGGGGCCAACGTCCTGACTTTC
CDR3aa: CASSLGGGANVLTF

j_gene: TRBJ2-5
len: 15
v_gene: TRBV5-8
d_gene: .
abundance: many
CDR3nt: TGTGCCAGCAGTAGGCCAGACTCGTACCAAGAGACCCAGTACTTC
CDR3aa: CASSRPDSYQETQYF

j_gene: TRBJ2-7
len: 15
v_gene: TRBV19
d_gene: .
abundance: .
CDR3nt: TGTGCCAGTAGTACCCGGACAGTTGCGTCCTACGAGCAGTACTTC
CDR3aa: CASSTRTVASYEQYF

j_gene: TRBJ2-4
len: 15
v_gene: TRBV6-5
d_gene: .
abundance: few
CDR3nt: TGTGCCAGCAGTTACGCCGGGGACGGGTTTGACATTCAGTACTTC
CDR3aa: CASSYAGDGFDIQYF

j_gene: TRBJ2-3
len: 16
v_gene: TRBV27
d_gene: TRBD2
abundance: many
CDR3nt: TGTGCCAGCAGTTTAAAGACTAGCGGGAGCCGGTATACGCAGTATTTT
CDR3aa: CASSLKTSGSRYTQYF

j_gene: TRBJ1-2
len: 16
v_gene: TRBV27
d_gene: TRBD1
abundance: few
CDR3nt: TGTGCCAGCAGTTTACTCCACCCCGGGACAGGGGATGGCTACACCTTC
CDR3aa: CASSLLHPGTGDGYTF

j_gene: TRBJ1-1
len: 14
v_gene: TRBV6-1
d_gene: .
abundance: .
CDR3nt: TGTGCCAGCAGTGAAGACTTGAGGAACACTGAAGCTTTCTTT
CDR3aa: CASSEDLRNTEAFF

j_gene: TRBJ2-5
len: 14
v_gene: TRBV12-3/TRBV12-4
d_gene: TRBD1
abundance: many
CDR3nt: TGTGCCAGCAGTTTGTCGGGACAGCAAGAGACCCAGTACTTC
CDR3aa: CASSLSGQQETQYF